These T cell receptor beta chains were read from a single sample in a study of T cell repertoires in cytomegalovirus infection. TCRdb re-called the reads through MiXCR, storing one row per CDR3 protein. This sample has 150,000 to 160,000 distinct CDR3 sequences, with roughly a quarter found just once. Input material: PBMCs. The source of these receptors is a human donor in good health (CMV status not recorded). Some clones in this sample may be carry-over from other donors' samples. The CDR3 runs from the conserved cysteine through the conserved F or W. A D gene is named only where the DNA matches it firmly. The size entry is marked missing in some rows and otherwise reads once, few, many or a size class.

v_gene	j_gene	abundance	d_gene	CDR3nt	CDR3aa
TRBV14	TRBJ2-2	.	.	TGTGCCAGCAGCCAACGTACGGGGCCACCCGGGGAGCTGTTTTTT	CASSQRTGPPGELFF
TRBV28	TRBJ1-6	many	TRBD1	TGTGCCAGCATCCCCAGGGGGCCCAGCAATTCACCCCTCCACTTT	CASIPRGPSNSPLHF
TRBV12-3/TRBV12-4	TRBJ2-2	.	.	TGTGCCAGCAGTTACCTCGGGGCCGGGGAGCTGTTTTTT	CASSYLGAGELFF
TRBV29-1	TRBJ2-2	many	TRBD2	TGCAGCGTTGTGCCCAGCGGGAGGTACACCGGGGAGCTGTTTTTT	CSVVPSGRYTGELFF
TRBV2	TRBJ1-4	few	.	TGTGCCAGCAGTGTTGATGAAAAACTGTTTTTT	CASSVDEKLFF
TRBV28	TRBJ1-1	few	TRBD1	TGTGCCAGCCCAAAACCCGGGACAGGGGGGATGAACACTGAAGCTTTCTTT	CASPKPGTGGMNTEAFF
TRBV7-6	TRBJ2-1	.	.	TGTGCCAGCAGCTTAGCGGCCAGGGGAGCCTACAATGAGCAGTTCTTC	CASSLAARGAYNEQFF
TRBV10-3	TRBJ2-7	many	TRBD1	TGTGCCATCAGTGGTATAAACAGGGGGCTCTCCTACGAGCAGTACTTC	CAISGINRGLSYEQYF
TRBV2	TRBJ1-2	.	TRBD1	TGTGCCAGCACCGGCGGGACAGGGGGAGCAAGTGACTATGGCTACACCTTC	CASTGGTGGASDYGYTF
TRBV9	TRBJ2-3	.	TRBD2	TGTGCCAGCAGCGTGTGGGAGGGGCTGACAGATACGCAGTATTTT	CASSVWEGLTDTQYF
TRBV20-1	TRBJ2-1	.	TRBD2	TGCAGTGCCGGACTAGCGGGGACCTCCTACAATGAGCAGTTCTTC	CSAGLAGTSYNEQFF
TRBV5-5	TRBJ1-5	few	.	TGTGCCAGCAGCCCCGGCCCGAGGAGCAATCAGCCCCAGCATTTT	CASSPGPRSNQPQHF
TRBV11-2	TRBJ2-7	many	.	TGTGCCAGCAGCTCCGAGGACGTCTACGAGCAGTACTTC	CASSSEDVYEQYF
TRBV15	TRBJ1-1	.	.	TGTGCCACCAGCAGAGAGGATAAGCGTACTGAAGCTTTCTTT	CATSREDKRTEAFF
TRBV7-9	TRBJ1-1	many	.	TGTGCCAGCAGCTTTCCGACAGGCTCAAACACTGAAGCTTTCTTT	CASSFPTGSNTEAFF
TRBV20-1	TRBJ1-1	few	.	TGCAGTGCTAGAGGCGGGGGAAACACTGAAGCTTTCTTT	CSARGGGNTEAFF
TRBV5-4	TRBJ2-1	once	TRBD2	TGTGCCAGCACCGGGACTAGCGGGAGTTCCTACAATGAGCAGTTCTTC	CASTGTSGSSYNEQFF
TRBV15	TRBJ2-6	.	TRBD1	TGTGCCACCAGCAAAGACAGGGGGACCGGGGCCAACGTCCTGACTTTC	CATSKDRGTGANVLTF
TRBV28	TRBJ1-5	few	TRBD1	TGTGCCAGCAGTATCGGGACAGGGAACAATCAGCCCCAGCATTTT	CASSIGTGNNQPQHF
TRBV7-4	TRBJ2-6	.	.	TGTGCCAGCAGCAAGAAAGCCTCTGGGGCCAACGTCCTGACTTTC	CASSKKASGANVLTF
TRBV28	TRBJ1-4	few	TRBD1	TGTGCCAGCAGTTCTGGACAGGGTAATGAAAAACTGTTTTTT	CASSSGQGNEKLFF
TRBV20-1	TRBJ1-5	.	TRBD1	TGCAGTGCTACCAGTCCGGGACAGGGGGATCAGCCCCAGCATTTT	CSATSPGQGDQPQHF
TRBV9	TRBJ2-1	.	.	TGTGCCAGCAGCGCCCAGCTTGATAATGAGCAGTTCTTC	CASSAQLDNEQFF
TRBV4-2	TRBJ2-3	.	TRBD1	TGTGCCAGCAGCCAATCACAGGGGACAGATACGCAGTATTTT	CASSQSQGTDTQYF
TRBV7-2	TRBJ1-5	many	.	TGTGCCAGCAGCTCCCCAGGTCTTCAGCCCCAGCATTTT	CASSSPGLQPQHF
TRBV12-3/TRBV12-4	TRBJ1-1	few	.	TGTGCCAGCAGCAAAGGGGAAGGGAGGTGGAAGAACACTGAAGCTTTCTTT	CASSKGEGRWKNTEAFF
TRBV7-6	TRBJ2-2	.	.	TGTGCCAGCAGCTTAGGTGGCGGGTCCGGGGAGCTGTTTTTT	CASSLGGGSGELFF
TRBV6-2/TRBV6-3	TRBJ2-7	.	TRBD2	TGTGCCAGCAGTTACCGACTAGCCAACTCCTACGAGCAGTACTTC	CASSYRLANSYEQYF
TRBV29-1	TRBJ1-2	.	TRBD1	TGCAGCGTCAAATCCGGGACAGGTTACTATGGCTACACCTTC	CSVKSGTGYYGYTF
TRBV6-1	TRBJ1-6	.	.	TGTGCCAGCAGGATAAAAGGCAATTCACCCCTCCACTTT	CASRIKGNSPLHF
TRBV24-1	TRBJ2-6	.	.	TGTGCCACCAGTGATTCTGGGGCTGGGGCCAACGTCCTGACTTTC	CATSDSGAGANVLTF
TRBV7-8	TRBJ1-4	many	.	TGTGCCAGCAGCCTAGGACCTAATGAAAAACTGTTTTTT	CASSLGPNEKLFF
TRBV19	TRBJ2-1	.	.	TGTGCCAGTAGTACGGACGGGACGCAGGCTACCGAGCAGTTCTTC	CASSTDGTQATEQFF
TRBV6-5	TRBJ2-5	many	TRBD1	TGTGCCAGCAGTTATAGGACAGGGGGGAGAGAGACCCAGTACTTC	CASSYRTGGRETQYF
TRBV12-3/TRBV12-4	TRBJ1-1	few	.	TGTGCCAGCAGTTACGCGGGCACTGAAGCTTTCTTT	CASSYAGTEAFF
TRBV12-3/TRBV12-4	TRBJ2-1	many	TRBD2	TGTGCCAGCAGTTTCAACCCGGGACTAGCGGGAGGACGCTCCTACAATGAGCAGTTCTTC	CASSFNPGLAGGRSYNEQFF
TRBV7-3	TRBJ2-1	.	.	TGTGCCAGCAGCTTAAATGGACAGTTAAATGAGCAGTTCTTC	CASSLNGQLNEQFF
TRBV7-8	TRBJ1-3	many	.	TGTGCCAGCAGCTTAGCGGAAGGACTTCGAATCTCTGGAAACACCATATATTTT	CASSLAEGLRISGNTIYF
TRBV20-1	TRBJ2-3	.	TRBD1	TGCAGTGCAGGGCAGGGACAGGGCGGGTATGATACGCAGTATTTT	CSAGQGQGGYDTQYF
TRBV20-1	TRBJ1-6	few	TRBD1	TGCAGTGCTTTAGCGGACAGGGGTAATTCACCCCTCCACTTT	CSALADRGNSPLHF
TRBV7-2	TRBJ1-1	many	TRBD1	TGTGCCAGCAGCTTTGGGGACAGGGGCGCTGAAGCTTTCTTT	CASSFGDRGAEAFF
TRBV4-2	TRBJ1-4	.	TRBD1	TGTGCCAGCAGCCAAGGTGACAGGGGGCAAACTAATGAAAAACTGTTTTTT	CASSQGDRGQTNEKLFF
TRBV6-5	TRBJ2-1	.	TRBD1	TGTGCCAGCAGTTACTCGACAGGGACCAATGAGCAGTTCTTC	CASSYSTGTNEQFF
TRBV12-3/TRBV12-4	TRBJ2-3	.	.	TGTGCCAGCAGTTTGAAGGGGCAAGCTACGCAGTATTTT	CASSLKGQATQYF
TRBV29-1	TRBJ2-7	many	.	TGCAGCGTCTCCCGGGACAACTACGAGCAGTACTTC	CSVSRDNYEQYF
TRBV7-2	TRBJ2-3	few	TRBD2	TGTGCCAGCAGCTCCGGACTAGCGGGGGGGCTGCCCAGGACAGATACGCAGTATTTT	CASSSGLAGGLPRTDTQYF
TRBV6-1	TRBJ1-1	many	TRBD1	TGTGCCAGCAGACGTACAGGGGAGGAAGCTTTCTTT	CASRRTGEEAFF
TRBV7-8	TRBJ2-7	many	TRBD1	TGTGCCAGCAGCGTTACGACAGGGATGGGCTACGAGCAGTACTTC	CASSVTTGMGYEQYF
TRBV7-2	TRBJ2-6	many	TRBD2	TGTGCCAGCAGCGTTCGGGAGGCCGGGGCCAACGTCCTGACTTTC	CASSVREAGANVLTF
TRBV12-3/TRBV12-4	TRBJ2-3	few	TRBD2	TGTGCCAGCAGTTTCGGACTAGCGGGAGGAGATACGCAGTATTTT	CASSFGLAGGDTQYF
TRBV7-9	TRBJ1-2	many	.	TGTGCCAGCAGCCCAGCCGGACCGTATGGCTACACCTTC	CASSPAGPYGYTF
TRBV20-1	TRBJ1-1	.	.	TGCAGTGCCCCGTCGGCAGGGGAAAACACTGAAGCTTTCTTT	CSAPSAGENTEAFF
TRBV15	TRBJ1-1	few	.	TGTGCCACCAGCAGAGATGGCGGGGGTAAAGCTTTCTTT	CATSRDGGGKAFF
TRBV9	TRBJ2-7	few	TRBD2	TGTGCCAGCAGCCCGGGAGGGGGTTCCTACGAGCAGTACTTC	CASSPGGGSYEQYF
TRBV7-2	TRBJ2-4	.	.	TGTACCAGCAGCCCGGCGGGGCAGCTCATAAACATTCAGTACTTC	CTSSPAGQLINIQYF
TRBV29-1	TRBJ2-7	few	.	TGCTCAATTGGGGACTTCCCCTACGAGCAGTACTTC	CSIGDFPYEQYF
TRBV28	TRBJ1-4	few	.	TGTGCCAGCAGTACGGGAGGGGGTGCGGGAAAACTGTTTTTT	CASSTGGGAGKLFF
TRBV6-2/TRBV6-3	TRBJ2-1	few	.	TGTGCCAGCAGTTATCCCGGCCCCTACAATGAGCAGTTCTTC	CASSYPGPYNEQFF
TRBV20-1	TRBJ1-4	once	.	TGCAGTGCTAGACCCGGGAGAGGGGCTGAAAAACTGTTTTTT	CSARPGRGAEKLFF
TRBV7-9	TRBJ2-7	once	.	TGTGCCAGCAGCTTAGAAGGGTGGGAGCAGTACTTC	CASSLEGWEQYF